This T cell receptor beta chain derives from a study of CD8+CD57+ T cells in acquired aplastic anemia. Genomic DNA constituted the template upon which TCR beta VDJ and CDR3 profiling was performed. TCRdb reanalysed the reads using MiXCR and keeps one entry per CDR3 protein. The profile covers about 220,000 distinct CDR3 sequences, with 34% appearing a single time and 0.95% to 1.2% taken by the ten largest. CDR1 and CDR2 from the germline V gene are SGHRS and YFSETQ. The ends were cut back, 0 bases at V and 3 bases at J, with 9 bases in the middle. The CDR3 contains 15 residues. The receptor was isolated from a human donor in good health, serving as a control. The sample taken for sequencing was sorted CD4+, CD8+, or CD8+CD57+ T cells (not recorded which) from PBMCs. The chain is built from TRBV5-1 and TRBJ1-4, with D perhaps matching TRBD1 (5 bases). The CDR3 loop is CASSLEGWSNEKLFF. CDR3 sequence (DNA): TGCGCCAGCAGCTTGGAGGGGTGGTCTAATGAAAAACTGTTTTTT.